This T cell receptor beta chain was retrieved from a study of shared clonotypes between healthy human individuals. The CDR3 runs 14 residues. The germline V gene encodes CDR1 SGHRS and CDR2 YFSETQ. V was pared by 5 bases and J by 5 bases, with 17 bases between. Whole-study results and caveats: Measured sharing among donors was expected to vary with sequencing depth.

As originally analysed: ImmunoSEQ sequences covered only the junction and lacked quality scores; filtering therefore differed. Sequencing was performed with immunoSEQ multiplex PCR; in TCRdb, only in-frame clones are kept and a portion is missing. D and trimming come from the DNA, and the V and J calls and clone size come from that table. Among about 2.4 million clones, roughly 93% were seen once, and the ten largest hold more than 0.35%. About this clone: The antigen remains unidentified.

The donors, all of them Caucasian adults, lived in Nashville, Tennessee. Input material: naive CD4+ T cells from PBMCs. The subset denotes: CD45RA+ positively selected. The source is a man aged 18 to 30 in good health. Some clones in this sample may be carry-over from other donors' samples. V usage is TRBV5-1 and J usage is TRBJ2-7; possibly TRBD1 for D (6 bases). In DNA, the CDR3 is TGCGCCAGCAGTCACCAGGGGATAGAACACGAGCAGTACTTC. It translates to CASSHQGIEHEQYF.